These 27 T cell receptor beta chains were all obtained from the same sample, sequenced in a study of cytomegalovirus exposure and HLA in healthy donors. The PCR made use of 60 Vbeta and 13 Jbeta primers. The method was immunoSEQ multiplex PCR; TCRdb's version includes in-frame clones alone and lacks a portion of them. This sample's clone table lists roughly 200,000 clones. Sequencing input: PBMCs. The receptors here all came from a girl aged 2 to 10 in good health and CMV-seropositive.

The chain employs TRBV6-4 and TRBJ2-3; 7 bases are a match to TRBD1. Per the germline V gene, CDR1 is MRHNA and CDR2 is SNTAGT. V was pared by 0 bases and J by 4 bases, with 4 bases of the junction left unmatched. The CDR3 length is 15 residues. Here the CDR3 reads CASSDSVTGADTQYF. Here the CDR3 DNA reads TGTGCCAGCAGTGACTCCGTAACAGGGGCAGATACGCAGTATTTT.

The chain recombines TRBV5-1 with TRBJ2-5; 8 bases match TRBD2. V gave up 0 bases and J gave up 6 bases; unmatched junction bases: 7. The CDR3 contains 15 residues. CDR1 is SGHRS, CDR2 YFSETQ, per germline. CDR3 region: CASSLADSGMQTQYF. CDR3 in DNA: TGCGCCAGCAGCTTGGCCGATAGCGGGATGCAGACCCAGTACTTC.

The CDR3 DNA reads TGTGCCAGTAGTATAACTAGCGGGAGAGGACCCGGGGAGACCCAGTACTTC. This sequence encodes CASSITSGRGPGETQYF. The chain uses TRBV19 and TRBJ2-5; 11 bases map to TRBD2. The V gene's germline CDR1 is LNHDA and CDR2 SQIVND (reference sequence). The CDR3 extends over 17 amino acids. The V segment lost 2 bases and the J segment 5 bases; nucleotides outside the gene matches: 10.

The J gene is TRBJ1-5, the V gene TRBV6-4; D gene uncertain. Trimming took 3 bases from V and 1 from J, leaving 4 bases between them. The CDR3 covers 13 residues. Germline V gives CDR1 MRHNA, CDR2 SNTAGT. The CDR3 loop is CASSEESNQPQHF. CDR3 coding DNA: TGTGCCAGCAGTGAAGAGAGCAATCAGCCCCAGCATTTT.

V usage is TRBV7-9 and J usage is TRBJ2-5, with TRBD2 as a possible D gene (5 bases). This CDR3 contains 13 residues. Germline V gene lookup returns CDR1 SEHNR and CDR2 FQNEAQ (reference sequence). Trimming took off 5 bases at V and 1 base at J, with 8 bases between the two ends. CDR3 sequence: CASSRTVQETQYF. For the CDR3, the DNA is TGTGCCAGCAGCCGGACTGTCCAAGAGACCCAGTACTTC.

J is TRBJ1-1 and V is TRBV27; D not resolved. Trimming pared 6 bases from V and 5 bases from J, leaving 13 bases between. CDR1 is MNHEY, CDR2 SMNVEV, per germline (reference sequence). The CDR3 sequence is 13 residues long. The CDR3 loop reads CASSTGGWTEAFF. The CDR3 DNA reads TGTGCCAGCAGCACGGGTGGGTGGACTGAAGCTTTCTTT.

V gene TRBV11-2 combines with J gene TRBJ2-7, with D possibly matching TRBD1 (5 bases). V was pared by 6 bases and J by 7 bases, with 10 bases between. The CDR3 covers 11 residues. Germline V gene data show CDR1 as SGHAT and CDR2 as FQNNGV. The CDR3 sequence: CASSSGWEQYF. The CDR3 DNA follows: TGTGCCAGCAGTTCAGGGTGGGAGCAGTACTTC.

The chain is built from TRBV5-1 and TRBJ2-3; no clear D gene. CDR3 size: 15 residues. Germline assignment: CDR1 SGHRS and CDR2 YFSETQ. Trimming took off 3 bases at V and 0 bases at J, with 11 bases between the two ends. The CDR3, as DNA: TGCGCCAGCAGCTCCCTGTCCTTTAGCACAGATACGCAGTATTTT. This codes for CASSSLSFSTDTQYF.

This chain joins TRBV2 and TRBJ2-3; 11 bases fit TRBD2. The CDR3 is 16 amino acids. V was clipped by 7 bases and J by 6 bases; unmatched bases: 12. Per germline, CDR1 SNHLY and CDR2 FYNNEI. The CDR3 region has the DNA TGTGCCAGCACGAGGGCTAGCGGGAGGCTGGGGGATACGCAGTATTTT. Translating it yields CASTRASGRLGDTQYF.

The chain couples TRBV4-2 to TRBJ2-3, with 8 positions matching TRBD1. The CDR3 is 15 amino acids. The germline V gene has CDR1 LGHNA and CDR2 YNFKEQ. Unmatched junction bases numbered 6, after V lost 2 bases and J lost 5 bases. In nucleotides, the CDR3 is TGTGCCAGCAGCCAATCGCAGGGGGCGGGAGATACGCAGTATTTT. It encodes CASSQSQGAGDTQYF.

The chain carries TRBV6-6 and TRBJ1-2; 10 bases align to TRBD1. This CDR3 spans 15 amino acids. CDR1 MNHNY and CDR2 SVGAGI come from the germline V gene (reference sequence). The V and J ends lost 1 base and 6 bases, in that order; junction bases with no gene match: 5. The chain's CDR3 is CASSYYADRGHGYTF. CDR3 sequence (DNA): TGTGCCAGCAGTTACTACGCCGACAGGGGGCATGGCTACACCTTC.

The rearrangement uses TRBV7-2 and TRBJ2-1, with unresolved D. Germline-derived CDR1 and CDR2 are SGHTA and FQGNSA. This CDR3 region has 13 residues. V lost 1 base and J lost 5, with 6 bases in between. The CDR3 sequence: CASSLEIDNEQFF. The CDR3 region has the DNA TGTGCCAGCAGCTTAGAAATAGACAATGAGCAGTTCTTC.

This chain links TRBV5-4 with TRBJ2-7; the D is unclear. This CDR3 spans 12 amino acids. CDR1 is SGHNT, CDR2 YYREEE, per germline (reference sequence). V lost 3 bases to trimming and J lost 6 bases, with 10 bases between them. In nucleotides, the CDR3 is TGTGCCAGCAGCTATACTACAACCGAGCAGTACTTC. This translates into CASSYTTTEQYF. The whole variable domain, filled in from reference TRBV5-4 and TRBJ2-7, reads ETGVTQSPTHLIKTRGQQVTLRCSSQSGHNTVSWYQQALGQGPQFIFQYYREEENGRGNFPPRFSGLQFPNYSSELNVNALELDDSALYLCASSYTTTEQYFGPGTRLTVT.

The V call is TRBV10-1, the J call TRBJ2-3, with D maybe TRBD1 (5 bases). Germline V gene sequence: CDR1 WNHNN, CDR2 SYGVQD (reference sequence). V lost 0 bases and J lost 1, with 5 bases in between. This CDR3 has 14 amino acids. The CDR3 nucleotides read TGCGCCAGCAGTGAGTCCAGGGGCACAGATACGCAGTATTTT. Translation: CASSESRGTDTQYF.

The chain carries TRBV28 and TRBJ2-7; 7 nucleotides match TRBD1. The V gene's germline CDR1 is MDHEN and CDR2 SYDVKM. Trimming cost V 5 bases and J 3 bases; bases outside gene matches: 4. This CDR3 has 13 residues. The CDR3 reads CASSPQGSYEQYF. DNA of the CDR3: TGTGCCAGCAGTCCACAGGGGAGCTACGAGCAGTACTTC. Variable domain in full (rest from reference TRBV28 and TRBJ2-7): DVKVTQSSRYLVKRTGEKVFLECVQDMDHENMFWYRQDPGLGLRLIYFSYDVKMKEKGDIPEGYSVSREKKERFSLILESASTNQTSMYLCASSPQGSYEQYFGPGTRLTVT.

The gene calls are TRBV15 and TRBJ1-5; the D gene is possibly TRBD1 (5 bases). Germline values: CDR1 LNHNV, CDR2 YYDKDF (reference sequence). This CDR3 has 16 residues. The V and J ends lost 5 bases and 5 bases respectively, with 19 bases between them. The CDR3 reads CATSPGLQEGYQPQHF. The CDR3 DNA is TGTGCCACCAGCCCAGGCCTACAGGAAGGATATCAGCCCCAGCATTTT.

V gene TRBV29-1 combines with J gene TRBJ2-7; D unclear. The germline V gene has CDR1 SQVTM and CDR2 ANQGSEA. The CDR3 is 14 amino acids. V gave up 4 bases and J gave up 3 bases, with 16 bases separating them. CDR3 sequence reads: CSVVQSSKGYEQYF. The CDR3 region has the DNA TGCAGCGTTGTACAGAGTTCTAAAGGCTACGAGCAGTACTTC.

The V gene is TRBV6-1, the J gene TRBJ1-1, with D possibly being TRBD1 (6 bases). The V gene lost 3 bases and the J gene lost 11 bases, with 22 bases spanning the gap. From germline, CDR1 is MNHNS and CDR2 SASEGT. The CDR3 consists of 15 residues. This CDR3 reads CASSERGGGPLGAFF. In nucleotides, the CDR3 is TGTGCCAGCAGTGAGAGGGGGGGAGGGCCTCTGGGGGCTTTCTTT.

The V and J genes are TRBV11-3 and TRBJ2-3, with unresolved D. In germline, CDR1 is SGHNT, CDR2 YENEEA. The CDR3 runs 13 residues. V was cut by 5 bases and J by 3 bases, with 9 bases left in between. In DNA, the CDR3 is TGTGCCAGCAGCCTCCCTCGTACAGATACGCAGTATTTT. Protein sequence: CASSLPRTDTQYF.

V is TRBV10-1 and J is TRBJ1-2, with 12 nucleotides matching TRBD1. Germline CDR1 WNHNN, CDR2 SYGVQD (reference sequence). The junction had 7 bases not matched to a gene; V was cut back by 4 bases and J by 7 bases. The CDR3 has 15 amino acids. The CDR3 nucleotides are TGCGCCAGCAGTGGTTCCGGGACAGGGGGCGGTGGCTACACCTTC. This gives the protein CASSGSGTGGGGYTF.

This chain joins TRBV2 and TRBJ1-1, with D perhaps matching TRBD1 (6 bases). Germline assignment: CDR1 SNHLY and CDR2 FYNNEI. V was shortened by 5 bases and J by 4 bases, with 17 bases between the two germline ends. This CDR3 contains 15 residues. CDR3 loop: CASSSSGRGATEAFF. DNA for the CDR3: TGTGCCAGCAGTAGTTCAGGTCGGGGGGCCACTGAAGCTTTCTTT.

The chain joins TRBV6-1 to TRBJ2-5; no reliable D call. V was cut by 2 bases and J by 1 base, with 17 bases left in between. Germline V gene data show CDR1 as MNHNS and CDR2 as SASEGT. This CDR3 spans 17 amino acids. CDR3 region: CASSESVGQPLQETQYF. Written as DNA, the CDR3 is TGTGCCAGCAGTGAATCGGTTGGGCAGCCCCTCCAAGAGACCCAGTACTTC.

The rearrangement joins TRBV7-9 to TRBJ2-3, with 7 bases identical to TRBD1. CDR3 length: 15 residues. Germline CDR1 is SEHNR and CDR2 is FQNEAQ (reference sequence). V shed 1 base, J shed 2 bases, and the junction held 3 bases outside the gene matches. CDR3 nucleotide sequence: TGTGCCAGCAGCTTAGAGACAGGGATCACAGATACGCAGTATTTT. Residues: CASSLETGITDTQYF.

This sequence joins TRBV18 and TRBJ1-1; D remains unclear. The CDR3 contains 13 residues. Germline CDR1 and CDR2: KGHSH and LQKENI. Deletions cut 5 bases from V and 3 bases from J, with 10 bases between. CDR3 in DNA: TGTGCCAGCTCATCCGGCGAGGACACTGAAGCTTTCTTT. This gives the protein CASSSGEDTEAFF.

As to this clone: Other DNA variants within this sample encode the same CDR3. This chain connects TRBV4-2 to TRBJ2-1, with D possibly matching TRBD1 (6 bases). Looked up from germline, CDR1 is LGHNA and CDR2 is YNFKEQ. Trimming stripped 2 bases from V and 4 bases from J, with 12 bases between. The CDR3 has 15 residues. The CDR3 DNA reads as TGTGCCAGCAGCCAAACTAGTGGACAGTACAATGAGCAGTTCTTC. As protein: CASSQTSGQYNEQFF.

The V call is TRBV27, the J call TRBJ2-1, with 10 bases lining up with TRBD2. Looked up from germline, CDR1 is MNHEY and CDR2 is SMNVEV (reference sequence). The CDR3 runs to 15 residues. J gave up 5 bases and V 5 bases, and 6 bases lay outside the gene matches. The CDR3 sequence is CASSRAGGPDNEQFF. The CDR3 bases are TGTGCCAGCAGTAGAGCGGGAGGGCCAGACAATGAGCAGTTCTTC.

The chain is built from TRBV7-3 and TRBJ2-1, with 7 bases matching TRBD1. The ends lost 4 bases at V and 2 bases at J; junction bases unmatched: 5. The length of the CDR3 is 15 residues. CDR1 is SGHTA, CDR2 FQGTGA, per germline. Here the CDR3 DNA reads TGTGCCAGCAGCTCCAGGGGGTATCCCTACAATGAGCAGTTCTTC. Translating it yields CASSSRGYPYNEQFF.